The entry that follows covers one T cell receptor (beta chain) sequence. Its cognate antigen is unknown. The repertoire was sequenced with immunoSEQ multiplex PCR; TCRdb's copy has only in-frame clones and lacks some. The sample lists 250,000 or so clones; around 91% were seen once. The sample comes from a study of cytomegalovirus exposure and HLA in healthy donors. At the level of the study: A later analysis reported the approximately 120 validation repertoires used the same platform as the 666 first-cohort repertoires.

The CDR3 sequence is 18 residues long. The V gene end was trimmed by 5 bases and the J gene end by 0 bases; junction bases not matched to a gene: 10. Germline V gives CDR1 MDHEN, CDR2 SYDVKM. Notes on the study in general: It was reportedly the case that the classifier diagnosed cytomegalovirus status with high specificity and sensitivity. Altogether, 160 or so TCR beta chains were recorded as cytomegalovirus-associated. Subsequent analysis of the roughly 120 validation repertoires found a tendency for first-cohort TCR clusters to co-occur.

Sequenced sample: PBMCs. The receptor was isolated from a woman younger than 30 in good health and CMV-seronegative. The chain has TRBV28 and TRBJ1-3; 10 nucleotides align to TRBD1. The DNA for the CDR3 is TGTGCCAGCAGTCCCTCCGGGACAGGGGCCCTCTCTGGAAACACCATATATTTT. It translates to CASSPSGTGALSGNTIYF.